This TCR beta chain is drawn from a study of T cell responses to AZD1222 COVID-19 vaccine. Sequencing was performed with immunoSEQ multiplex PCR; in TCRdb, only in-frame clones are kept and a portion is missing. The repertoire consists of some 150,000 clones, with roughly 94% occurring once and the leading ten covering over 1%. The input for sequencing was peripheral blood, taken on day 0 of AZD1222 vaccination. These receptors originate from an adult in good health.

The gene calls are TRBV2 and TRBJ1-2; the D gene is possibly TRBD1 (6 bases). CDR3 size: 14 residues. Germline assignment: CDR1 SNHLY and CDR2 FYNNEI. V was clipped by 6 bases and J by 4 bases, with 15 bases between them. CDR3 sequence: CASSNREVGYGYTF. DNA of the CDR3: TGTGCCAGCAGCAACAGGGAAGTGGGCTATGGCTACACCTTC.